This TCR beta chain originates from a study of T cell changes during pregnancy in multiple sclerosis. The germline gives CDR1 SGHAT, CDR2 FQNNGV. V dropped 5 bases and J dropped 4; count of bases not matched to a gene: 11. This CDR3 spans 16 amino acids. The assay was immunoSEQ multiplex PCR, and TCRdb's table has in-frame clones only and misses some. The profile covers about 46,000 clones, with 80% to 95% appearing a single time and under 2.5% taken by the ten largest. The sample was peripheral blood, taken in the third trimester of pregnancy. The clonotype originates from a female donor with multiple sclerosis, enrolled in a pregnancy study. J is TRBJ2-3 and V is TRBV11-2; TRBD1 agrees at 8 bases. CDR3 nucleotides: TGTGCCAGCAGCCCCATGCCCGGACAGGGCGCAGATACGCAGTATTTT. Encoded protein: CASSPMPGQGADTQYF.